This TCR beta chain was recovered during a study of T-cell memory formation after mild COVID-19. CDR3 size: 12 residues. Losses at the gene ends were 9 bases for V and 5 bases for J; bases not matched to a gene: 5. Points from the study as a whole: A balance of CD4 and CD8 characterized clones contracting day 15 to 85, whereas later expanders leaned CD4+.

TCRdb recomputed calls from the 5' RACE reads with MiXCR, one row per CDR3 protein. The profile shows about 55,000 distinct CDR3 sequences, over 7.5% of them singletons. This clonotype was seen only a few times. Its target is not known. Sequenced sample: PBMCs or a T cell subset sorted from them (not recorded which). The TCR sequence derives from a man aged 18 to 30 who had mild COVID-19 (a few samples of this study predate the infection). Cell type and time point are not known. The chain carries TRBV12-3 or TRBV12-4 and TRBJ2-7; 9 bases map to TRBD1. The CDR3 loop is CASRGDRDEQYF. The CDR3 nucleotides are TGTGCCAGTAGAGGGGACAGGGACGAGCAGTACTTC.